The 30 T cell receptor beta chains below come from one sample, sequenced in a study of regulatory T cells in long-lasting Graves disease. For TCR beta, libraries came from iRepertoire HTBI primers and Arm-PCR of CDR3 regions. A single record per CDR3 protein comes from TCRdb applying MiXCR to the multiplex PCR reads. The repertoire holds 300,000 to 350,000 distinct CDR3 sequences, roughly 21% seen once, with 29% in the top ten. Indicated time point: persistent/refractory GD, antithyroid drugs over 5 years with positive TRAb. Construction of the TCR library relied on RNA isolated from PBMCs. This specimen consisted of peripheral blood mononuclear cells (PBMCs), obtained when the disease was refractory, from a patient treated with antithyroid drugs. The receptors were sampled from a female donor with Graves disease.

This chain connects TRBV2 to TRBJ2-3; D is ambiguous. Germline V gene data show CDR1 as SNHLY and CDR2 as FYNNEI. CDR3 length equals 13 residues. The V end was cut by 8 bases, the J end by 0 bases, with 9 bases between. CDR3 sequence: CASLSLSTDTQYF. CDR3 coding DNA: TGTGCCAGCCTGAGCCTTAGCACAGATACGCAGTATTTT.

This clonotype was detected only a few times. The chain couples TRBV18 to TRBJ1-5; D is unclear. The germline V gene has CDR1 KGHSH and CDR2 LQKENI. The V gene lost 2 bases and the J gene lost 3 bases, with 5 bases spanning the gap. This CDR3 is 13 amino acids long. CDR3 region: CASSPGNNQPQHF. CDR3 DNA: TGTGCCAGCTCACCAGGGAACAATCAGCCCCAGCATTTT.

The sample holds many counts of this clonotype. Sequence at one end of the junction differs from germline and may be a read error. V and J are TRBV11-2 and TRBJ2-5; 7 positions agree with TRBD1. The CDR3 totals 14 residues. Germline V gene data show CDR1 as SGHAT and CDR2 as FQNNGV. CDR3 DNA sequence: TGTGCCAGCAGTTTAGGGGCAGGGGGTGAGACCCAGTACTTC. Translating it yields CASSLGAGGETQYF.

This clonotype showed up just a few times. The chain employs TRBV20-1 and TRBJ2-2; perhaps TRBD1 as D (5 bases). The germline V gene has CDR1 DFQATT and CDR2 SNEGSKA (reference sequence). The V end lost 2 bases, the J end lost 5 bases, and 12 bases lay between the germline ends. The CDR3 totals 14 residues. CDR3 nucleotides: TGCAGTGCTAGATTCCATCAGGGAACCGGGGAGCTGTTTTTT. Protein: CSARFHQGTGELFF.

The table lists this clonotype with many counts. J is TRBJ1-2 and V is TRBV5-1; the D is unclear. Germline V CDR1 and CDR2: SGHRS, YFSETQ. The CDR3 is made up of 13 amino acids. V was shortened by 0 bases and J by 4 bases, with 7 bases between the two germline ends. This CDR3 is CASSLDGIYGYTF. CDR3 in DNA: TGCGCCAGCAGCTTGGACGGAATCTATGGCTACACCTTC.

The chain employs TRBV5-1 and TRBJ1-4; 8 positions match TRBD1. After removal of 5 bases from V and 10 bases from J, the junction contained 7 bases not matched to a gene. The CDR3 spans 13 residues. Germline assignment: CDR1 SGHRS and CDR2 YFSETQ. The CDR3 bases are TGCGCCAGCAGTTGGGACAGGACCGGAAAACTGTTTTTT. This codes for CASSWDRTGKLFF.

The chain recombines TRBV5-1 with TRBJ2-5; the match to TRBD2 covers 8 bases. CDR3 length: 15 residues. CDR1 SGHRS and CDR2 YFSETQ come from the germline V gene. The junction had 8 bases not matched to a gene; V was cut back by 3 bases and J by 4 bases. CDR3 sequence (DNA): TGCGCCAGCAGCTCCAGCGGGAGTCTGGGAGAGACCCAGTACTTC. Translated, it gives CASSSSGSLGETQYF.

This clonotype was recorded at least ten times. V and J are TRBV20-1 and TRBJ2-5; 7 bases are shared with TRBD1. CDR1 and CDR2 (germline): DFQATT, SNEGSKA (reference sequence). This CDR3 region has 12 residues. J gave up 2 bases and V 7 bases, and 4 bases lay outside the gene matches. CDR3 coding DNA: TGCAGTGTTCCGACAGGGCAAGAGACCCAGTACTTC. Amino acids: CSVPTGQETQYF.

The table lists this clonotype with a few counts. The chain joins TRBV7-3 to TRBJ1-2; no definite D call. CDR1 and CDR2 from the germline V gene are SGHTA and FQGTGA. This CDR3 contains 12 residues. Between the trimmed V and J ends, which lost 4 bases and 5 bases, there was a span of 8 bases. The CDR3 coding sequence is TGTGCCAGCAGCTATGACAATTATGGCTACACCTTC. Amino acid sequence: CASSYDNYGYTF.

A note on this clonotype: One junction end disagrees with the germline gene, perhaps due to a read error. This sequence joins TRBV9 and TRBJ1-2; TRBD1 agrees at 8 bases. Germline CDR1 SGDLS, CDR2 YYNGEE. The CDR3 is 13 residues long. The CDR3 DNA is TGTACCAGCAGCACTACAGGGGGCTATGGCTACACCTTC. Translated, it gives CTSSTTGGYGYTF.

This chain uses TRBV19 with TRBJ2-7; tentatively, D is TRBD1 or TRBD2 (5 bases each). The CDR3 runs to 14 residues. Germline V gene data show CDR1 as LNHDA and CDR2 as SQIVND (reference sequence). V shed 1 base and J shed 2 bases, with 9 bases lying between them. Written as DNA, the CDR3 is TGTGCCAGTAGTATAGGGGACCTTCCCTACGAGCAGTACTTC. Protein sequence: CASSIGDLPYEQYF.

This chain uses TRBV5-1 with TRBJ1-6; possible D gene TRBD1, 5 bases. There are 14 residues in the CDR3. Germline V gene lookup returns CDR1 SGHRS and CDR2 YFSETQ. V shed 5 bases and J shed 9 bases, with 15 bases lying between them. CDR3 loop: CASSGGTSSSPLHF. Here the CDR3 DNA reads TGCGCCAGCAGTGGCGGGACCTCTAGTTCACCCCTCCACTTT.

In its sample, this clonotype was seen many times. This chain joins TRBV29-1 and TRBJ1-2; 8 bases map to TRBD1. The V gene end was trimmed by 4 bases and the J gene end by 1 base; junction bases not matched to a gene: 2. The CDR3 extends over 13 amino acids. Germline CDR1 and CDR2: SQVTM and ANQGSEA. The CDR3 DNA is TGCAGCGTTGGGACAGGGATTAACTATGGCTACACCTTC. Amino acid sequence: CSVGTGINYGYTF.

At least ten counts were recorded for this clonotype. The rearrangement links TRBV5-8 to TRBJ2-5, with D uncertain. The CDR3 is 15 amino acids. V dropped 1 base and J dropped 4 bases, with 14 bases sitting between them. Germline loops: CDR1 SGHTS, CDR2 YDEGEE. The CDR3 nucleotides read TGTGCCAGCAGCTTGTCGGGTAGGAGTCGAGAGACCCAGTACTTC. Amino acid sequence: CASSLSGRSRETQYF.

The chain uses TRBV29-1 and TRBJ2-2; D possibly uses TRBD1 or TRBD2 (5 bases each). CDR3 length: 14 amino acids. The V and J ends lost 6 bases and 0 bases respectively, with 11 bases between them. Germline V lookup: CDR1 SQVTM, CDR2 ANQGSEA. The CDR3 DNA is TGCAGCGTGTCGGGACCCACGAACACCGGGGAGCTGTTTTTT. Translation: CSVSGPTNTGELFF.

This clonotype was picked up many times. The rearrangement links TRBV3-1 to TRBJ2-7, with TRBD2 matching over 14 bases. The CDR3 runs to 16 residues. Per germline, CDR1 LGHDT and CDR2 YNNKEL (reference sequence). Losses at the gene ends were 6 bases for V and 6 bases for J; bases not matched to a gene: 10. CDR3 in amino acids: CASRGTSGSNRAEQYF. CDR3 in DNA: TGTGCCAGCAGAGGGACTAGCGGGAGCAATCGGGCCGAGCAGTACTTC.

This clonotype was detected many times. The chain employs TRBV19 and TRBJ1-6; D is uncertain. From germline, CDR1 is LNHDA and CDR2 SQIVND (reference sequence). The CDR3 consists of 12 residues. Between the trimmed V and J ends, which lost 3 bases and 8 bases, there was a span of 5 bases. The CDR3 here is CASSIDHSPLHF. The CDR3 coding sequence is TGTGCCAGTAGTATCGACCATTCACCCCTCCACTTT.

Many counts were recorded for this clonotype. This rearrangement joins TRBV6-1 to TRBJ2-7, with a possible D match to TRBD2 (5 bases). Trimming left V 2 bases short and J 0 bases short, with 11 bases between. In germline, CDR1 is MNHNS, CDR2 SASEGT. The CDR3 loop spans 15 amino acids. The CDR3 DNA follows: TGTGCCAGCAGTGAACTGGGAACTAGCTCCTACGAGCAGTACTTC. It specifies CASSELGTSSYEQYF.

There are many counts of this clonotype. The V and J genes are TRBV6-5 and TRBJ2-5, with D unresolved. The CDR3 sequence is 14 residues long. The germline V and J ends were trimmed by 2 bases and 5 bases, with 12 bases remaining between them. Germline values: CDR1 MNHEY, CDR2 SVGAGI. As DNA, the CDR3 is TGTGCCAGCAGTTACGATCGGTGGGTTGAGACCCAGTACTTC. This gives the protein CASSYDRWVETQYF.

The chain carries TRBV4-2 and TRBJ1-1; D is perhaps TRBD1 (6 bases). V was clipped by 0 bases and J by 1 base, with 9 bases between them. The length of the CDR3 is 15 residues. Germline CDR1 LGHNA, CDR2 YNFKEQ. CDR3 DNA sequence: TGTGCCAGCAGCCAAGAGAGGACAGCGAACACTGAAGCTTTCTTT. It codes for CASSQERTANTEAFF.

In its sample, this clonotype was seen many times. The chain is built from TRBV5-1 and TRBJ1-2, with TRBD1 matching over 10 bases. V trimming: 2 bases; J trimming: 7 bases; junction bases outside the gene matches: 5. The CDR3 is 14 residues long. CDR1 and CDR2 from the germline V gene are SGHRS and YFSETQ. The CDR3 DNA reads TGCGCCAGCAGCTTCGACAGGGGGCTCGTTGGCTACACCTTC. Translated, it gives CASSFDRGLVGYTF.

This clonotype was recorded at least ten times. The V and J genes are TRBV18 and TRBJ2-7; 8 bases match TRBD1. V shed 2 bases, J shed 0 bases, and the junction held 3 bases outside the gene matches. Looked up from germline, CDR1 is KGHSH and CDR2 is LQKENI. The CDR3 loop spans 15 amino acids. CDR3: CASSPGQGASYEQYF. DNA of the CDR3: TGTGCCAGCTCACCAGGGCAGGGGGCCTCCTACGAGCAGTACTTC. The full variable domain, with the rest looked up from reference TRBV18 and TRBJ2-7, is NAGVMQNPRHLVRRRGQEARLRCSPMKGHSHVYWYRQLPEEGLKFMVYLQKENIIDESGMPKERFSAEFPKEGPSILRIQQVVRGDSAAYFCASSPGQGASYEQYFGPGTRLTVT.

This clonotype was counted ten times or more. The J gene is TRBJ2-5, the V gene TRBV30; 7 bases match TRBD1. V lost 1 base and J lost 5; bases outside the gene matches: 7. Germline V lookup: CDR1 GTSNPN, CDR2 SVGIG (reference sequence). This CDR3 is 14 amino acids long. CDR3 in amino acids: CAWSDRGQRETQYF. CDR3 sequence (DNA): TGTGCCTGGAGTGATAGGGGGCAGCGGGAGACCCAGTACTTC.

This clonotype was counted only a few times. The V and J genes are TRBV20-1 and TRBJ2-5; 13 bases match TRBD2. The CDR3 runs 15 residues. Germline trimming cut 6 bases from V and 5 bases from J; bases unmatched to any gene: 9. Germline-derived CDR1 and CDR2 are DFQATT and SNEGSKA (reference sequence). The CDR3 loop reads CSAYPLTSGRETQYF. DNA for the CDR3: TGCAGTGCCTACCCCTTGACTAGCGGGAGGGAGACCCAGTACTTC.

V is TRBV5-1 and J is TRBJ1-1, with a weak D call TRBD1 (6 bases). The CDR3 sequence is 16 residues long. In germline, CDR1 is SGHRS, CDR2 YFSETQ. With 1 base removed from V and 0 bases from J, the gap between germline ends came to 13 bases. The CDR3 spells CASSLRGSGMNTEAFF. CDR3 DNA: TGCGCCAGCAGCTTGAGGGGGTCTGGGATGAACACTGAAGCTTTCTTT.

This clonotype showed up many times. The V and J genes are TRBV6-1 and TRBJ1-6; D perhaps matches TRBD1 (5 bases). V was pared by 6 bases and J by 9 bases, with 15 bases between. The CDR3 loop spans 14 amino acids. Germline V gives CDR1 MNHNS, CDR2 SASEGT. CDR3 loop: CASRDSRGFSPLHF. The CDR3 DNA follows: TGTGCCAGCAGAGACAGTAGGGGATTTTCACCCCTCCACTTT.

This CDR3 reads CASSRTSGMTGELFF. The CDR3 DNA reads TGTGCCAGCAGCCGGACTAGCGGGATGACCGGGGAGCTGTTTTTT. The chain couples TRBV3-1 to TRBJ2-2, with 12 bases aligning to TRBD2. The V segment lost 4 bases and the J segment 5 bases; nucleotides outside the gene matches: 2. Germline CDR1 LGHDT, CDR2 YNNKEL (reference sequence). CDR3 size: 15 residues.

This chain joins TRBV7-9 and TRBJ2-6; D tentatively fits TRBD1 or TRBD2 (5 bases each). CDR1 is SEHNR and CDR2 is FQNEAQ in the germline V gene (reference sequence). The V and J ends lost 2 bases and 0 bases respectively, with 14 bases between them. The CDR3 spans 18 residues. Here the CDR3 reads CASSLSGRESSGANVLTF. In nucleotides, the CDR3 is TGTGCCAGCAGCTTAAGTGGCAGGGAGAGCTCTGGGGCCAACGTCCTGACTTTC.

This clonotype was seen repeatedly, ten times or more. As DNA, the CDR3 is TGTGCCAGCAGCACTCCGGGACAGGGGGCGATCGAGCAGTACTTC. Its translation: CASSTPGQGAIEQYF. V and J are TRBV11-3 and TRBJ2-7; TRBD1 matches 12 bases. Germline trimming cut 5 bases from V and 6 bases from J; bases unmatched to any gene: 8. CDR1 is SGHNT, CDR2 YENEEA, per germline. There are 15 residues in the CDR3.

This clonotype was seen repeatedly, ten times or more. The rearrangement uses TRBV2 and TRBJ2-7; the match to TRBD1 covers 7 bases. V shed 6 bases and J 6 bases; nucleotides not matched to a gene: 11. The germline CDR1 and CDR2 sequences are SNHLY and FYNNEI. CDR3 size: 14 residues. CDR3: CASSPDRALREQYF. The DNA of the CDR3 is TGTGCCAGCAGCCCTGACAGGGCACTACGCGAGCAGTACTTC.